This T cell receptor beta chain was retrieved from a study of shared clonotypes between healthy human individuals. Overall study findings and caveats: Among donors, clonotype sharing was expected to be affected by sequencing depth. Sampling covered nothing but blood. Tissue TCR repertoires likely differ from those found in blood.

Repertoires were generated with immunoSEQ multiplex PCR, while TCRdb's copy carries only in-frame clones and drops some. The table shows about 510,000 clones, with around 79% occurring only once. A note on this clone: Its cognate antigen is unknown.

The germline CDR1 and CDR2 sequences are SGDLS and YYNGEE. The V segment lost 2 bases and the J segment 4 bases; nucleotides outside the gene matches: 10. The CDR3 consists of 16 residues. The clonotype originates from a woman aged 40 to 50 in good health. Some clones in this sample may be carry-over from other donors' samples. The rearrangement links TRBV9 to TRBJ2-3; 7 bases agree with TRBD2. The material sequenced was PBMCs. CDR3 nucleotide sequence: TGTGCCAGCAGCGTGGCGGGAGTCCCTGGTGCAGATACGCAGTATTTT. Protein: CASSVAGVPGADTQYF.